Here is one TCR beta chain with its context. What it binds is unknown. Germline loops: CDR1 SGHTA, CDR2 FQGNSA. J was trimmed by 8 bases and V by 0 bases; bases with no gene match: 6. The CDR3 length is 15 residues. The source of the sample is a study of cytomegalovirus exposure and HLA in healthy donors. Overall study findings and caveats: Many donors shared some public TCRs, even though most TCR sequences were rare.

Sequencing used immunoSEQ multiplex PCR; TCRdb keeps in-frame clones, though not all of them. The repertoire holds about 280,000 clones, with roughly 90% as singletons. This receptor was taken from a woman under 30 in good health and CMV-seronegative. Material for sequencing was PBMCs. The V call is TRBV7-2, the J call TRBJ2-1, with 8 bases matching TRBD2. The CDR3 protein is CASSLAPSGSDEQFF. CDR3 in DNA: TGTGCCAGCAGCTTAGCTCCCAGCGGGAGTGATGAGCAGTTCTTC.